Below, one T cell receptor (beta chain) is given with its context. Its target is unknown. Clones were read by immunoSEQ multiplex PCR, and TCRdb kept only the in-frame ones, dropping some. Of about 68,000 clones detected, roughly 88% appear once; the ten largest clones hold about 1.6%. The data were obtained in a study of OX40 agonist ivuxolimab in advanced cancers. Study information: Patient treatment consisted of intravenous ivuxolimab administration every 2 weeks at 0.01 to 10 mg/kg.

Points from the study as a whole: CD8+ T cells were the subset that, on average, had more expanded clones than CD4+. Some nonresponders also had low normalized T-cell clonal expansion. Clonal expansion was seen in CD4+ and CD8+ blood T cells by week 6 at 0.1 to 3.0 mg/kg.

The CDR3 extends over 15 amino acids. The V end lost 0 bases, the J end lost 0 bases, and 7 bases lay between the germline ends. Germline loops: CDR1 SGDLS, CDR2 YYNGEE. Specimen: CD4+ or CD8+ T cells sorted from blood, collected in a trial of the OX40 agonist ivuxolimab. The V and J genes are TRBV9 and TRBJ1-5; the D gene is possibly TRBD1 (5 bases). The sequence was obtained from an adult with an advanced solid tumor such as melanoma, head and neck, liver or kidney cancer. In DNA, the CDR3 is TGTGCCAGCAGCGTAGAGGGGAGTAGCAATCAGCCCCAGCATTTT. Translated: CASSVEGSSNQPQHF.